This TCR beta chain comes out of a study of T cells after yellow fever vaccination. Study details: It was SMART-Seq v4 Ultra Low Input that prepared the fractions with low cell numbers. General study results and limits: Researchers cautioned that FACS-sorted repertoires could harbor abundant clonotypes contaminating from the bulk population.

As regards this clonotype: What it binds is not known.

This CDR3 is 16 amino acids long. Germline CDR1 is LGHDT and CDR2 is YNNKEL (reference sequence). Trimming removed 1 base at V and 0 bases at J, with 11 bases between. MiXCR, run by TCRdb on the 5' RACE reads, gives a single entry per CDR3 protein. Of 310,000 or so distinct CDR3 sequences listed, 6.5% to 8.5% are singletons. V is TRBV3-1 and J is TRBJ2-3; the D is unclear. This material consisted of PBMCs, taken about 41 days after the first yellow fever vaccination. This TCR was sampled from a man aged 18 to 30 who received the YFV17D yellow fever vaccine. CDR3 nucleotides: TGTGCCAGCAGCCAAGGTGTCTTTCCTAGCACAGATACGCAGTATTTT. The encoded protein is CASSQGVFPSTDTQYF.